The 6 T cell receptor beta chains reported below all come from one sample, sequenced in a study of OX40 agonist ivuxolimab in advanced cancers. Data came from immunoSEQ multiplex PCR; TCRdb stores just in-frame clones and leaves some out. The sample records under 80,000 clones, 92% being singletons. Sequenced here: CD4+ or CD8+ T cells sorted from blood, sampled in a trial of the OX40 agonist ivuxolimab. These receptors were taken from an adult with an advanced solid tumor such as melanoma, head and neck, liver or kidney cancer.

The chain uses TRBV30 and TRBJ2-3, with 14 bases lining up with TRBD2. The V gene end was trimmed by 2 bases and the J gene end by 4 bases; junction bases not matched to a gene: 2. Germline CDR1 reads GTSNPN; CDR2 reads SVGIG (reference sequence). The CDR3 is 15 amino acids. DNA of the CDR3: TGTGCCTGGAGTCTGACTAGCGGGGGGGCAGATACGCAGTATTTT. Protein: CAWSLTSGGADTQYF.

V is TRBV4-1 and J is TRBJ2-5, with 11 bases aligning to TRBD2. Germline assignment: CDR1 MGHRA and CDR2 YSYEKL. The CDR3 is 16 residues long. V lost 0 bases, J lost 5 bases, and 5 bases stayed unmatched. CDR3 sequence: CASSQEIAGGAETQYF. Written as DNA, the CDR3 is TGCGCCAGCAGCCAAGAAATAGCGGGGGGGGCCGAGACCCAGTACTTC.

The chain has TRBV6-1 and TRBJ2-1; TRBD1 aligns across 8 bases. V was clipped by 5 bases and J by 0 bases; unmatched bases: 3. The CDR3 runs 15 residues. Germline loops: CDR1 MNHNS, CDR2 SASEGT. The DNA of the CDR3 is TGTGCCAGCAGTCTTGGACAGGGCTCCTACAATGAGCAGTTCTTC. This codes for CASSLGQGSYNEQFF.

This clone was observed a handful of times. V gene TRBV2 combines with J gene TRBJ2-7; 7 positions agree with TRBD1. V gave up 5 bases and J gave up 2 bases; unmatched junction bases: 12. Germline values: CDR1 SNHLY, CDR2 FYNNEI. The CDR3 totals 16 residues. The CDR3: CASSTGTAEHTYEQYF. The CDR3 coding sequence is TGTGCCAGCAGTACCGGGACAGCTGAACACACCTACGAGCAGTACTTC.

A single count supports this clone. The chain has TRBV7-9 and TRBJ1-3; D is possibly TRBD1 (6 bases). Germline V gene sequence: CDR1 SEHNR, CDR2 FQNEAQ (reference sequence). CDR3 size: 16 residues. V lost 4 bases and J 0 bases, leaving 13 bases between the germline ends. This CDR3 is CASSSTRDNSGNTIYF. The CDR3 DNA reads TGTGCCAGCAGCTCGACCCGGGACAACTCTGGAAACACCATATATTTT.

The CDR3 protein is CASSYSPRAEQYF. The CDR3 DNA is TGTGCCAGCAGTTACTCACCGAGGGCCGAGCAGTACTTC. The rearrangement uses TRBV6-5 and TRBJ2-7; maybe TRBD2 (5 bases). The CDR3 extends over 13 amino acids. V lost 0 bases and J 6 bases, leaving 9 bases between the germline ends. Germline lookup yields CDR1 MNHEY and CDR2 SVGAGI.